The 19 T cell receptor beta chains in this list originate from one sample, sequenced in a study of blood T cell repertoires in COVID-19. Sequencing was performed with immunoSEQ multiplex PCR; in TCRdb, only in-frame clones are kept and a portion is missing. The sample yields more than 95,000 clones, roughly 79% seen once. Sample: peripheral blood. The receptor set was obtained from an elderly man with acute or convalescent COVID-19.

The rearrangement joins TRBV7-2 to TRBJ1-3; D gene unclear. Trimming shortened V by 2 bases and J by 5 bases, and 13 bases separated the two germline ends. Germline lookup yields CDR1 SGHTA and CDR2 FQGNSA. This CDR3 contains 15 residues. The CDR3 sequence: CASSLSPGNRNTIYF. The CDR3 DNA reads TGTGCCAGCAGCTTAAGTCCGGGGAATAGAAACACCATATATTTT.

The chain uses TRBV10-3 and TRBJ2-1; tentatively, D is TRBD2 (5 bases). V was shortened by 10 bases and J by 4 bases, with 14 bases between the two germline ends. The germline V gene has CDR1 ENHRY and CDR2 SYGVKD. The CDR3 spans 13 residues. The CDR3 DNA follows: TGTGCCACACGGACTGACACTTACAATGAGCAGTTCTTC. This encodes CATRTDTYNEQFF.

The V and J genes are TRBV28 and TRBJ1-5; 7 positions agree with TRBD1. J was trimmed by 6 bases and V by 5 bases; bases with no gene match: 13. CDR1 and CDR2 from the germline V gene are MDHEN and SYDVKM. CDR3 length: 16 amino acids. Here the CDR3 reads CASSEIAGTAFQPQHF. CDR3 nucleotide sequence: TGTGCCAGCAGTGAAATCGCTGGGACAGCGTTTCAGCCCCAGCATTTT.

The chain employs TRBV11-2 and TRBJ1-5, with TRBD1 as a possible D gene (6 bases). CDR3 length equals 14 residues. Germline V gives CDR1 SGHAT, CDR2 FQNNGV. Deletions cut 6 bases from V and 7 bases from J, with 16 bases between. This CDR3 is CASSPDRERQPQHF. CDR3 nucleotides: TGTGCCAGCAGTCCGGACAGAGAAAGGCAGCCCCAGCATTTT.

V and J are TRBV18 and TRBJ2-1; tentatively, D is TRBD1 (5 bases). The germline V and J ends were trimmed by 3 bases and 0 bases, with 12 bases remaining between them. Germline lookup yields CDR1 KGHSH and CDR2 LQKENI. The CDR3 is 16 amino acids. CDR3 sequence reads: CASSPRTLSSYNEQFF. DNA of the CDR3: TGTGCCAGCTCACCGCGGACACTTAGCTCCTACAATGAGCAGTTCTTC.

For the CDR3, the DNA is TGTGCCAGTAGTAAGAGCGGCACCGGGGAGCTGTTTTTT. Translation gives CASSKSGTGELFF. The chain uses TRBV19 and TRBJ2-2, with TRBD2 as a possible D gene (5 bases). CDR3 length: 13 residues. CDR1 LNHDA and CDR2 SQIVND come from the germline V gene (reference sequence). V was pared by 4 bases and J by 4 bases, with 7 bases between.

The chain links TRBV7-9 to TRBJ2-3; 7 nucleotides line up with TRBD2. The CDR3 length is 13 residues. Germline CDR1 SEHNR, CDR2 FQNEAQ (reference sequence). J lost 6 bases, V lost 6 bases, and 6 bases had no gene match. As DNA, the CDR3 is TGTGCCAGCAGTTCTACTAGCGTCGATACGCAGTATTTT. Translating it yields CASSSTSVDTQYF. Based on the CDR3 plus reference TRBV7-9 and TRBJ2-3, the full variable domain is DTGVSQNPRHKITKRGQNVTFRCDPISEHNRLYWYRQTLGQGPEFLTYFQNEAQLEKSRLLSDRFSAERPKGSFSTLEIQRTEQGDSAMYLCASSSTSVDTQYFGPGTRLTVL.

The chain is built from TRBV19 and TRBJ2-3; 8 nucleotides agree with TRBD2. Germline loops: CDR1 LNHDA, CDR2 SQIVND (reference sequence). This CDR3 contains 14 residues. V shed 8 bases and J 1 base; nucleotides not matched to a gene: 5. The CDR3 reads CASGLSGGTDTQYF. The CDR3, as DNA: TGTGCCAGTGGCCTTAGCGGGGGCACAGATACGCAGTATTTT.

The rearrangement links TRBV7-9 to TRBJ2-5; 7 nucleotides agree with TRBD2. Germline CDR1 SEHNR, CDR2 FQNEAQ (reference sequence). The J segment lost 4 bases and the V segment lost 7 bases, leaving 12 bases of the junction unmatched. The CDR3 totals 15 residues. CDR3 amino acids: CASTPLGGARETQYF. CDR3 sequence (DNA): TGTGCCAGCACCCCCTTGGGAGGGGCTCGAGAGACCCAGTACTTC.

The chain joins TRBV3-1 (or the pseudogene TRBV3-2) to TRBJ2-7; weak D call: TRBD1 (5 bases). V dropped 4 bases and J dropped 7 bases, with 11 bases sitting between them. CDR1 is LGHDT and CDR2 is YNNKEL in the germline V gene (reference sequence). The CDR3 spans 12 residues. The CDR3: CASSRQGREQYF. The DNA of the CDR3 is TGTGCCAGCAGCCGGCAGGGAAGGGAGCAGTACTTC.

The V call is TRBV2, the J call TRBJ1-5; TRBD1 aligns across 8 bases. This CDR3 is built from 15 residues. Germline assignment: CDR1 SNHLY and CDR2 FYNNEI. J gave up 1 base and V 7 bases, and 6 bases lay outside the gene matches. CDR3 DNA sequence: TGTGCCAGCAAACAGGGGGAAAGGAGCAATCAGCCCCAGCATTTT. Its protein is CASKQGERSNQPQHF.

The rearrangement links TRBV3-1 (or the pseudogene TRBV3-2) to TRBJ1-1, with 7 bases identical to TRBD1. V gave up 4 bases and J gave up 7 bases; unmatched junction bases: 6. The CDR3 sequence is 13 residues long. Germline V CDR1 and CDR2: LGHDT, YNNKEL (reference sequence). The CDR3 loop reads CASSLQRGLEAFF. DNA of the CDR3: TGTGCCAGCAGCCTGCAGAGGGGGCTTGAAGCTTTCTTT.

This chain connects TRBV5-1 to TRBJ1-1; TRBD1 might be the D (6 bases). The CDR3 is made up of 15 amino acids. Germline CDR1 reads SGHRS; CDR2 reads YFSETQ. The germline V and J ends were trimmed by 4 bases and 7 bases, with 20 bases remaining between them. The chain's CDR3 is CASSNVRTGMNEAFF. The CDR3 region has the DNA TGCGCCAGCAGCAACGTTCGCACAGGGATGAATGAAGCTTTCTTT.

CDR3 protein: CASSLERQRGQPQHF. DNA of the CDR3: TGTGCCAGTAGTCTGGAACGCCAGCGAGGTCAGCCCCAGCATTTT. This sequence joins TRBV19 and TRBJ1-5, with D unclear. The length of the CDR3 is 15 residues. Looked up from germline, CDR1 is LNHDA and CDR2 is SQIVND (reference sequence). V gave up 5 bases and J gave up 6 bases, with 17 bases separating them.

The V gene is TRBV30, the J gene TRBJ1-6; D is perhaps TRBD1 (6 bases). The CDR3 is made up of 16 amino acids. CDR1 is GTSNPN, CDR2 SVGIG, per germline (reference sequence). V was shortened by 3 bases and J by 9 bases, with 21 bases between the two germline ends. The CDR3 protein is CAWRFGQLIISSPLHF. Written as DNA, the CDR3 is TGTGCCTGGAGATTTGGACAGCTTATAATTTCTTCACCCCTCCACTTT. Using reference TRBV30 and TRBJ1-6 for the parts outside the CDR3, the full variable domain is SQTIHQWPATLVQPVGSPLSLECTVEGTSNPNLYWYRQAAGRGLQLLFYSVGIGQISSEVPQNLSASRPQDRQFILSSKKLLLSDSGFYLCAWRFGQLIISSPLHFGNGTRLTVT.

The genes are TRBV5-1 and TRBJ2-7; 9 nucleotides line up with TRBD1. Germline V lookup: CDR1 SGHRS, CDR2 YFSETQ. The V segment lost 2 bases and the J segment 3 bases; nucleotides outside the gene matches: 6. The CDR3 totals 15 residues. The CDR3 region is CASSFGTGIIYEQYF. In DNA, the CDR3 is TGCGCCAGCAGCTTCGGGACAGGGATTATCTACGAGCAGTACTTC.

The chain is built from TRBV7-9 and TRBJ1-3, with 7 positions matching TRBD1. V shed 3 bases and J 2 bases; nucleotides not matched to a gene: 1. CDR1 and CDR2 (germline): SEHNR, FQNEAQ (reference sequence). The CDR3 covers 14 residues. The CDR3 reads CASSFTGAGNTIYF. The CDR3, as DNA: TGTGCCAGCAGCTTTACAGGGGCTGGAAACACCATATATTTT.

The rearrangement links TRBV5-1 to TRBJ1-2; no clear D gene. The CDR3 runs 14 residues. V lost 5 bases and J 2 bases, leaving 13 bases between the germline ends. The germline CDR1 and CDR2 sequences are SGHRS and YFSETQ. The CDR3 is CASRETSANYGYTF. The CDR3 nucleotides are TGCGCCAGCAGAGAGACATCGGCGAACTATGGCTACACCTTC. The variable domain in full, completed from reference TRBV5-1 and TRBJ1-2, reads KAGVTQTPRYLIKTRGQQVTLSCSPISGHRSVSWYQQTPGQGLQFLFEYFSETQRNKGNFPGRFSGRQFSNSRSEMNVSTLELGDSALYLCASRETSANYGYTFGSGTRLTVV.

CDR3 nucleotide sequence: TGTGCCAGCAGCCCAAGACAGGGCCAGGCAGCTAACTATGGCTACACCTTC. Amino acids: CASSPRQGQAANYGYTF. The chain links TRBV7-9 to TRBJ1-2, with 7 bases aligning to TRBD1. CDR1 is SEHNR, CDR2 FQNEAQ, per germline (reference sequence). The CDR3 consists of 17 residues. V gave up 5 bases and J gave up 0 bases; unmatched junction bases: 12.